The 28 T cell receptor beta chains given below trace back to one sample, sequenced in a study. TCRdb called the 5' RACE reads again in MiXCR, with one record for every CDR3 protein. Counted here are approximately 23,000 distinct CDR3 sequences, less than 40% occurring once; the ten biggest clones make up 2.2%. The specimen was tumor-infiltrating naive CD4+ T cells sorted from the breast tumor. Indicated subset: naive CD4+ T cells, CD4+CD45RA+CD25-. These receptors originate from a female donor with breast cancer.

This clonotype is classed as medium-sized (0.01 to 0.1%). The chain joins TRBV6-1 to TRBJ1-6, with a possible D match to TRBD1 (5 bases). CDR1 MNHNS and CDR2 SASEGT come from the germline V gene. The CDR3 has 16 amino acids. V lost 6 bases and J 8 bases, leaving 20 bases between the germline ends. CDR3 in DNA: TGTGCCAGCAGGGCGGCACAGCCGGCGGGGGATTCACCCCTCCACTTT. Translating gives CASRAAQPAGDSPLHF.

This chain connects TRBV12-3 or TRBV12-4 to TRBJ1-1; no clear D. The CDR3 loop spans 14 amino acids. V was shortened by 6 bases and J by 1 base, with 12 bases between the two germline ends. The CDR3 loop is CASSLSHQNTEAFF. CDR3 nucleotide sequence: TGTGCCAGCAGCTTGAGCCACCAGAACACTGAAGCTTTCTTT.

This clonotype is termed medium-sized (0.01 to 0.1%). The chain recombines TRBV4-1 with TRBJ2-1; D uncertain. CDR1 is MGHRA, CDR2 YSYEKL, per germline. This CDR3 is built from 13 residues. Deletions cut 0 bases from V and 11 bases from J, with 11 bases between. The CDR3 protein is CASSQDRETQQFF. Written as DNA, the CDR3 is TGCGCCAGCAGCCAAGATCGCGAGACACAGCAGTTCTTC.

The chain joins TRBV29-1 to TRBJ2-7; 7 bases are a match to TRBD1. Trimming at V came to 7 bases and at J to 4 bases, leaving 10 bases not matched to a gene. CDR1 SQVTM and CDR2 ANQGSEA come from the germline V gene. There are 13 residues in the CDR3. The CDR3 loop is CSAETGLNYEQYF. The CDR3 nucleotides read TGCAGCGCCGAGACAGGGTTGAATTACGAGCAGTACTTC.

This chain connects TRBV3-1 to TRBJ2-1; D is unclear. The CDR3 sequence is 13 residues long. Between the trimmed V and J ends, which lost 5 bases and 2 bases, there was a span of 7 bases. Germline V CDR1 and CDR2: LGHDT, YNNKEL (reference sequence). CDR3 nucleotides: TGTGCCAGCAGCGAAGGTCCCTACAATGAGCAGTTCTTC. Amino acids: CASSEGPYNEQFF.

To note about this clonotype: Compared with germline, one end of the junction differs, possibly owing to a read error. The gene calls are TRBV6-5 and TRBJ1-5; no reliable D call. Germline CDR1 and CDR2: MNHEY and SVGAGI. The CDR3 length is 15 residues. The CDR3: CASSYPFQSNQPQHF. In DNA, the CDR3 is TGTGCCAGTAGTTACCCGTTTCAGTCCAATCAGCCCCAGCATTTT.

The table lists this clonotype with a few counts. This sequence joins TRBV25-1 and TRBJ2-7; maybe TRBD2 (6 bases). Trimming pared 0 bases from V and 0 bases from J, leaving 27 bases between. CDR3 size: 21 residues. The V gene's germline CDR1 is MGHDK and CDR2 SYGVNS. The CDR3 loop reads CASSEYKPHKRGTSSSYEQYF. The DNA of the CDR3 is TGTGCCAGCAGTGAATATAAACCCCATAAACGGGGGACGTCGAGCTCCTACGAGCAGTACTTC.

This clonotype was seen only a few times. The chain joins TRBV11-2 to TRBJ1-1, with D tentatively TRBD1 (5 bases). The germline V gene encodes CDR1 SGHAT and CDR2 FQNNGV. The CDR3 consists of 13 residues. V shed 4 bases and J shed 1 base, with 7 bases lying between them. The CDR3 is CASSYDRNTEAFF. The DNA for the CDR3 is TGTGCCAGCAGCTACGACAGGAACACTGAAGCTTTCTTT.

The V gene is TRBV29-1, the J gene TRBJ2-7; 11 bases are a match to TRBD1. The CDR3 loop spans 12 amino acids. The V and J ends lost 7 bases and 3 bases, in that order; junction bases with no gene match: 2. Germline CDR1 SQVTM, CDR2 ANQGSEA. CDR3 DNA: TGCAGCGCCGGGACAGGGGGCTACGAGCAGTACTTC. It codes for CSAGTGGYEQYF.

This chain joins TRBV7-3 and TRBJ2-1; TRBD2 matches at 11 bases. This CDR3 comprises 15 residues. CDR1 is SGHTA and CDR2 is FQGTGA in the germline V gene. J gave up 8 bases and V 5 bases, and 8 bases lay outside the gene matches. CDR3 sequence: CASSPGLAVGDEQFF. DNA for the CDR3: TGTGCCAGCAGCCCGGGACTAGCGGTCGGCGATGAGCAGTTCTTC.

This clonotype was counted a few times. The rearrangement uses TRBV6-5 and TRBJ1-3; D is unresolved. V was shortened by 5 bases and J by 0 bases, with 11 bases between the two germline ends. The CDR3 covers 15 residues. CDR1 and CDR2 (germline): MNHEY, SVGAGI. The CDR3 nucleotides are TGTGCCAGCAGTGAACCCAGGAGCTCTGGAAACACCATATATTTT. This sequence encodes CASSEPRSSGNTIYF.

This clonotype was counted between two and nine times. Just one base apart from a much larger clone, this may be a read error. The chain uses TRBV20-1 and TRBJ2-3; D possibly corresponds to TRBD2 (5 bases). The V gene's germline CDR1 is DFQATT and CDR2 SNEGSKA (reference sequence). V was shortened by 6 bases and J by 3 bases, with 13 bases between the two germline ends. The CDR3 extends over 13 amino acids. The CDR3 loop is CSALRDVTDTQYF. In nucleotides, the CDR3 is TGCAGTGCCTTGAGGGATGTGACAGATACGCAGTATTTT.

This clonotype has a count of ten or more. This sequence joins TRBV7-6 and TRBJ2-2; 8 bases are shared with TRBD2. V gave up 5 bases and J gave up 6 bases; unmatched junction bases: 11. This CDR3 has 16 amino acids. In germline, CDR1 is SGHVS, CDR2 FNYEAQ. DNA of the CDR3: TGTGCCAGCAGCCTCGGGGGGGCCCGGGGTCCCGGGGAGCTGTTTTTT. Its translation: CASSLGGARGPGELFF.

This clonotype was observed a handful of times. The chain is built from TRBV18 and TRBJ2-1; D is unresolved. The CDR3 consists of 11 residues. V was trimmed by 3 bases and J by 7 bases, leaving 4 bases between them. Per germline, CDR1 KGHSH and CDR2 LQKENI. The CDR3 is CASSPKNEQFF. The CDR3 DNA reads as TGTGCCAGCTCACCCAAAAATGAGCAGTTCTTC.

In the case of this clonotype: A read error may be the cause here, since a much bigger clone is one base away. The rearrangement links TRBV6-5 to TRBJ1-3; D ambiguous. This CDR3 spans 15 amino acids. Germline CDR1 reads MNHEY; CDR2 reads SVGAGI. The CDR3 bases are TGTGCCAGCAGTTCCTCGTTGTTCTCTGGAAACACCATGTATTTT. It codes for CASSSSLFSGNTMYF.

This clonotype was seen many times. The chain recombines TRBV7-2 with TRBJ1-1, with D unresolved. The CDR3 runs to 14 residues. Per the germline V gene, CDR1 is SGHTA and CDR2 is FQGNSA. Trimming took 5 bases from V and 0 from J, leaving 10 bases between them. The CDR3 protein is CASSPGGVNTEAFF. CDR3 in DNA: TGTGCCAGCAGCCCCGGAGGAGTGAACACTGAAGCTTTCTTT.

The V call is TRBV6-1, the J call TRBJ2-1, with 11 positions matching TRBD2. The CDR3 is 16 residues long. The ends lost 5 bases at V and 5 bases at J; junction bases unmatched: 8. Germline lookup yields CDR1 MNHNS and CDR2 SASEGT. This chain's CDR3 is CASSNGLAGSHNEQFF. CDR3 bases: TGTGCCAGCAGTAATGGACTAGCGGGTTCTCACAATGAGCAGTTCTTC.

This clonotype is medium-sized by share. The chain combines TRBV5-1 with TRBJ2-7; 10 bases align to TRBD2. This CDR3 has 14 residues. Germline trimming cut 4 bases from V and 2 bases from J; bases unmatched to any gene: 3. Per germline, CDR1 SGHRS and CDR2 YFSETQ. The CDR3 DNA reads TGCGCCAGCAGCATCGGGACTAGCGCCTACGAGCAGTACTTC. It codes for CASSIGTSAYEQYF. Looking up the rest from reference TRBV5-1 and TRBJ2-7 gives the full variable domain: KAGVTQTPRYLIKTRGQQVTLSCSPISGHRSVSWYQQTPGQGLQFLFEYFSETQRNKGNFPGRFSGRQFSNSRSEMNVSTLELGDSALYLCASSIGTSAYEQYFGPGTRLTVT.

As regards this clonotype: The CDR3 does not close with the conserved phenylalanine or tryptophan, likely indicating a read error. The chain employs TRBV7-3 and TRBJ2-1, with D perhaps TRBD1 (5 bases). Germline V gene sequence: CDR1 SGHTA, CDR2 FQGTGA. The CDR3 covers 14 residues. In DNA, the CDR3 is TGTGCCAGCAGCCCAGGGCTGACGAGCAATGGGCAGTTCCTC. It specifies CASSPGLTSNGQFL.

CDR3 nucleotides: TGTGCCTGGAGTGTAACCAGGGGGCTCGGCAATCAGCCCCAGCATTTT. Translation gives CAWSVTRGLGNQPQHF. This chain uses TRBV30 with TRBJ1-5; the match to TRBD1 covers 8 bases. This CDR3 region has 16 residues. Germline trimming cut 0 bases from V and 2 bases from J; bases unmatched to any gene: 6. Germline lookup yields CDR1 GTSNPN and CDR2 SVGIG (reference sequence).

The V and J genes are TRBV19 and TRBJ2-1; 11 nucleotides line up with TRBD2. The V gene end was trimmed by 3 bases and the J gene end by 2 bases; junction bases not matched to a gene: 6. Germline V CDR1 and CDR2: LNHDA, SQIVND (reference sequence). This CDR3 is built from 17 residues. CDR3 bases: TGTGCCAGTAGTATGGTCCTAGCGGGAGGCCCCTACAATGAGCAGTTCTTC. Its translation: CASSMVLAGGPYNEQFF.

The chain uses TRBV20-1 and TRBJ2-7; 9 positions agree with TRBD2. There are 14 residues in the CDR3. Germline loops: CDR1 DFQATT, CDR2 SNEGSKA (reference sequence). Unmatched junction bases numbered 7, after V lost 1 base and J lost 6 bases. The CDR3, as DNA: TGCAGTGCTAGAGTCGCGGGAGGGCCGCTCGAGCAGTACTTC. Translating gives CSARVAGGPLEQYF.

The chain carries TRBV10-3 and TRBJ2-1; D remains ambiguous. Germline CDR1 reads ENHRY; CDR2 reads SYGVKD. With 10 bases removed from V and 0 bases from J, the gap between germline ends came to 16 bases. This CDR3 has 15 amino acids. CDR3 nucleotides: TGTGCCACCGCAGGTGCGGAGAGCTCCTACAATGAGCAGTTCTTC. Protein product: CATAGAESSYNEQFF.

On this clonotype itself: This may be a read error: a much more frequent sequence differs by one nucleotide. Because it lacks the conserved phenylalanine or tryptophan at the end, this CDR3 is likely a read error. V is TRBV6-5 and J is TRBJ2-3, with TRBD2 identical over 9 bases. CDR1 and CDR2 from the germline V gene are MNHEY and SVGAGI. This CDR3 spans 16 amino acids. Losses at the gene ends were 5 bases for V and 2 bases for J; bases not matched to a gene: 8. The CDR3 bases are TGTGCCAGCAGTCCAACTAGCGGGCTATCCACAGATACGCAGTATTCT. It translates to CASSPTSGLSTDTQYS.

This clonotype came up many times. V usage is TRBV7-2 and J usage is TRBJ2-1, with 8 bases fitting TRBD2. V shed 1 base, J shed 6 bases, and the junction held 2 bases outside the gene matches. CDR1 and CDR2 (germline): SGHTA, FQGNSA. This CDR3 has 14 amino acids. The CDR3 loop is CASSLEGLVNEQFF. In DNA form, the CDR3 reads TGTGCCAGCAGCTTAGAGGGACTAGTCAATGAGCAGTTCTTC.

The chain has TRBV4-1 and TRBJ2-1, with 7 bases aligning to TRBD1. Germline V lookup: CDR1 MGHRA, CDR2 YSYEKL. The CDR3 contains 15 residues. The junction had 11 bases not matched to a gene; V was cut back by 4 bases and J by 8 bases. In DNA, the CDR3 is TGCGCCAGCAGCCCTAATGGACAGGCCACCTATGAGCAGTTCTTC. It codes for CASSPNGQATYEQFF.

This clonotype was seen only a few times. The chain carries TRBV7-7 and TRBJ2-2; 9 bases align to TRBD1. CDR1 and CDR2 from the germline V gene are SSHAT and FNYEAQ (reference sequence). The V segment lost 4 bases and the J segment 6 bases; nucleotides outside the gene matches: 3. This CDR3 is 14 amino acids long. The CDR3 sequence: CASSSRQGAGELFF. CDR3 nucleotide sequence: TGTGCCAGCAGCTCAAGACAGGGGGCCGGGGAGCTGTTTTTT.

The chain carries TRBV20-1 and TRBJ2-7; D gene unclear. Germline V CDR1 and CDR2: DFQATT, SNEGSKA (reference sequence). This CDR3 spans 14 amino acids. Trimming cost V 6 bases and J 4 bases, with 19 bases left between them. As DNA, the CDR3 is TGCAGTGCCCTCCCCCTAGTACCACCATACGAGCAGTACTTC. It is translated as CSALPLVPPYEQYF.